What follows are 21 T cell receptor beta chains derived from one specimen sequenced in a study of T cells in Graves' hyperthyroidism and ophthalmopathy (dated by TCRdb to between 2018 and 2020). Library creation used multiplex PCR. This sample was sequenced with an Illumina HiSeq 2000. TCR beta CDR3 regions were amplified from RNA transcripts. The first round of RT-PCR for the TCR CDR3 was performed with the HTBI primer set and the Qiagen OneStep RT-PCR kit. TCRdb applied fastp at Q25 and MiXCR to the public reads, then kept only in-frame beta chains. Each entry merges the rows of one CDR3 protein and shows their most common DNA and genes. This sample is represented by more than 350,000 distinct CDR3 sequences; roughly 15% of them were singletons. The ten largest clones represent approximately 20% of the sample. The sequenced sample consisted of blood. These receptors originate from a woman in her sixties or seventies with Graves' ophthalmopathy.

The sample holds many counts of this clonotype. The chain carries TRBV27 and TRBJ2-2; TRBD1 might be the D (5 bases). The germline V gene encodes CDR1 MNHEY and CDR2 SMNVEV (reference sequence). This CDR3 contains 15 residues. V lost 6 bases and J lost 8, with 19 bases in between. The CDR3: CASRGWGLPGGELFF. CDR3 nucleotides: TGTGCCAGCAGGGGGTGGGGCCTCCCTGGGGGGGAGCTGTTTTTT.

This clonotype has more than one count but fewer than ten. One junction end does not reproduce the germline sequence, and a read error may be involved. The chain is built from TRBV18 and TRBJ2-6; D possibly corresponds to TRBD1 (6 bases). CDR1 is KGHSH, CDR2 LQKENI, per germline. CDR3 size: 13 residues. The CDR3 region is CASEQGGGNVLTF. The DNA of the CDR3 is TGTGCCAGCGAACAGGGTGGGGGCAACGTCCTGACTTTC.

J is TRBJ2-1 and V is TRBV11-2; TRBD2 matches at 11 bases. V lost 1 base and J lost 8; bases outside the gene matches: 4. This CDR3 is 15 amino acids long. Germline lookup yields CDR1 SGHAT and CDR2 FQNNGV. The chain's CDR3 is CASSLVASGGYEQFF. CDR3 sequence (DNA): TGTGCCAGCAGCTTAGTGGCTAGCGGGGGGTATGAGCAGTTCTTC.

J is TRBJ1-2 and V is TRBV6-1; 9 nucleotides line up with TRBD1. With 4 bases clipped from V and 8 bases from J, the junction kept 5 bases outside the gene matches. The germline V gene has CDR1 MNHNS and CDR2 SASEGT. The CDR3 runs to 13 residues. CDR3 residues: CASSVRTGDGYTF. The CDR3 region has the DNA TGTGCCAGCAGTGTACGGACAGGGGACGGCTACACCTTC.

V gene TRBV20-1 combines with J gene TRBJ2-5; possibly TRBD2 for D (6 bases). Trimming took off 0 bases at V and 4 bases at J, with 18 bases between the two ends. The CDR3 runs to 16 residues. The germline V gene encodes CDR1 DFQATT and CDR2 SNEGSKA (reference sequence). The CDR3 loop reads CSARDWLARVRETQYF. DNA for the CDR3: TGCAGTGCTAGAGATTGGCTAGCGAGAGTTCGAGAGACCCAGTACTTC.

This clonotype occurred many times. This chain connects TRBV5-6 to TRBJ2-2; D may correspond to TRBD1 or TRBD2 (6 bases each). Germline loops: CDR1 SGHDT, CDR2 YYEEEE. Trimming took off 0 bases at V and 3 bases at J, with 15 bases between the two ends. The CDR3 covers 17 residues. The CDR3 loop reads CASSLDRGASDTGELFF. The CDR3 bases are TGTGCCAGCAGCTTGGATAGGGGGGCCTCCGACACCGGGGAGCTGTTTTTT.

This rearrangement joins TRBV20-1 to TRBJ2-7, with D possibly being TRBD2 (6 bases). The germline gives CDR1 DFQATT, CDR2 SNEGSKA (reference sequence). V lost 0 bases, J lost 7 bases, and 13 bases lay in between. The CDR3 runs 13 residues. CDR3 DNA sequence: TGCAGTGCTAGAGATCCGGGAGTGGGAGAGCAGTACTTC. Encoded protein: CSARDPGVGEQYF.

This clonotype was seen ten or more times. V gene TRBV11-2 combines with J gene TRBJ2-3, with TRBD2 matching 7 bases. V was pared by 0 bases and J by 1 base, with 10 bases of the junction left unmatched. Germline loops: CDR1 SGHAT, CDR2 FQNNGV. This CDR3 contains 18 residues. In nucleotides, the CDR3 is TGTGCCAGCAGCTTAGATCCAGCGGGCCGGGGGGGCACAGATACGCAGTATTTT. Its protein is CASSLDPAGRGGTDTQYF.

This clonotype was recorded many times. This chain uses TRBV12-3 or TRBV12-4 with TRBJ2-5, with a tentative D call TRBD1 (6 bases). The CDR3 has 13 amino acids. The V gene lost 2 bases and the J gene lost 7 bases, with 11 bases spanning the gap. The chain's CDR3 is CASSLQGRMTQYF. For the CDR3, the DNA is TGTGCCAGCAGTTTACAGGGGCGGATGACCCAGTACTTC.

This clonotype has at least ten counts. The V call is TRBV12-3 or TRBV12-4, the J call TRBJ2-7; D might be TRBD2 (6 bases). The V end lost 2 bases, the J end lost 7 bases, and 12 bases lay between the germline ends. This CDR3 has 13 residues. For the CDR3, the DNA is TGTGCCAGCAGTTTACGGGAGACCCGGGAGCAGTACTTC. It translates to CASSLRETREQYF.

This clonotype was counted ten times or more. The chain carries TRBV10-3 and TRBJ1-1; D ambiguous. The CDR3 length is 14 residues. In germline, CDR1 is ENHRY, CDR2 SYGVKD. The germline V and J ends were trimmed by 4 bases and 2 bases, with 11 bases remaining between them. Written as DNA, the CDR3 is TGTGCCATCAGTGCTAACGCGGGTAACACTGAAGCTTTCTTT. It codes for CAISANAGNTEAFF.

On this clonotype: A junction end diverges from the germline sequence, so it may reflect a read error. V usage is TRBV5-1 and J usage is TRBJ2-7; TRBD1 matches 10 bases. The germline V gene encodes CDR1 SGHRS and CDR2 YFSETQ. The CDR3 extends over 14 amino acids. The CDR3 nucleotides read TGCGCCAGCAGCCCCGGGACAGGGGCGAACGAGCGGTACTTC. Translating gives CASSPGTGANERYF.

This clonotype has a count of ten or more. The chain couples TRBV30 to TRBJ2-7, with D maybe TRBD1 (5 bases). The CDR3 has 12 residues. CDR1 is GTSNPN, CDR2 SVGIG, per germline (reference sequence). The V end lost 0 bases, the J end lost 6 bases, and 9 bases lay between the germline ends. The CDR3 protein is CAWSVQGVEQYF. The CDR3 DNA reads as TGTGCCTGGAGTGTACAAGGGGTCGAGCAGTACTTC. Variable domain in full (rest from reference TRBV30 and TRBJ2-7): SQTIHQWPATLVQPVGSPLSLECTVEGTSNPNLYWYRQAAGRGLQLLFYSVGIGQISSEVPQNLSASRPQDRQFILSSKKLLLSDSGFYLCAWSVQGVEQYFGPGTRLTVT.

At least ten counts were recorded for this clonotype. This sequence joins TRBV24-1 and TRBJ2-1; 9 bases are shared with TRBD1. The CDR3 length is 17 residues. Germline V CDR1 and CDR2: KGHDR, SFDVKD. The ends lost 3 bases at V and 5 bases at J; junction bases unmatched: 10. The CDR3 nucleotides read TGTGCCACCAGTGATCCCAGTGGGACAGGGTCCCACAATGAGCAGTTCTTC. This gives the protein CATSDPSGTGSHNEQFF.

This clonotype was found many times. The J gene is TRBJ2-7, the V gene TRBV20-1; possibly TRBD1 for D (6 bases). Per germline, CDR1 DFQATT and CDR2 SNEGSKA (reference sequence). The CDR3 is 12 residues long. Trimming shortened V by 6 bases and J by 3 bases, and 12 bases separated the two germline ends. CDR3: CSASGQFYEQYF. CDR3 DNA: TGCAGTGCCTCCGGACAGTTCTACGAGCAGTACTTC.

This clonotype was seen many times. CDR3 amino acids: CASSPAGGYGYTF. DNA for the CDR3: TGTGCCAGCTCACCGGCAGGGGGCTATGGCTACACCTTC. The chain joins TRBV18 to TRBJ1-2; 7 nucleotides match TRBD1. The CDR3 runs 13 residues. With 3 bases clipped from V and 4 bases from J, the junction kept 2 bases outside the gene matches. CDR1 is KGHSH, CDR2 LQKENI, per germline.

This clonotype came up many times. The chain recombines TRBV28 with TRBJ2-4; D is ambiguous. V was clipped by 1 base and J by 6 bases, with 4 bases between them. Germline CDR1 MDHEN, CDR2 SYDVKM. CDR3 size: 12 residues. CDR3 DNA: TGTGCCAGCAGTTTATCGGTAAACATTCAGTACTTC. This codes for CASSLSVNIQYF.

This clonotype was detected only a few times. The chain combines TRBV15 with TRBJ2-3; 13 bases line up with TRBD2. This CDR3 is built from 17 residues. The V and J ends lost 3 bases and 3 bases, in that order; junction bases with no gene match: 6. Germline CDR1 reads LNHNV; CDR2 reads YYDKDF (reference sequence). This CDR3 reads CATSRRGGLAGTDTQYF. The CDR3 nucleotides read TGTGCCACCAGCAGGAGGGGGGGACTAGCGGGAACAGATACGCAGTATTTT.

This clonotype was recorded many times. This chain connects TRBV18 to TRBJ2-7; TRBD2 is a possible D gene (7 bases). Germline assignment: CDR1 KGHSH and CDR2 LQKENI. This CDR3 comprises 16 residues. Trimming cost V 1 base and J 0 bases, with 13 bases left between them. The CDR3 region is CASSPRAGASSYEQYF. Here the CDR3 DNA reads TGTGCCAGCTCACCACGGGCGGGGGCGAGCTCCTACGAGCAGTACTTC.

This clonotype appeared a few times. The chain employs TRBV5-1 and TRBJ1-4; 7 bases are a match to TRBD1. CDR1 is SGHRS, CDR2 YFSETQ, per germline. J gave up 6 bases and V 6 bases, and 11 bases lay outside the gene matches. The CDR3 runs 15 residues. CDR3 in DNA: TGCGCCAGCACCATTGAGGGGGCGCCTGATGAAAAACTGTTTTTT. This sequence encodes CASTIEGAPDEKLFF.

There are many counts of this clonotype. The chain recombines TRBV11-2 with TRBJ2-1, with 10 bases fitting TRBD1. CDR1 is SGHAT and CDR2 is FQNNGV in the germline V gene. V lost 4 bases, J lost 7 bases, and 7 bases stayed unmatched. The CDR3 sequence is 15 residues long. CDR3 amino acids: CASSSETGGWNEQFF. Written as DNA, the CDR3 is TGTGCCAGCAGCTCGGAGACAGGGGGCTGGAATGAGCAGTTCTTC.